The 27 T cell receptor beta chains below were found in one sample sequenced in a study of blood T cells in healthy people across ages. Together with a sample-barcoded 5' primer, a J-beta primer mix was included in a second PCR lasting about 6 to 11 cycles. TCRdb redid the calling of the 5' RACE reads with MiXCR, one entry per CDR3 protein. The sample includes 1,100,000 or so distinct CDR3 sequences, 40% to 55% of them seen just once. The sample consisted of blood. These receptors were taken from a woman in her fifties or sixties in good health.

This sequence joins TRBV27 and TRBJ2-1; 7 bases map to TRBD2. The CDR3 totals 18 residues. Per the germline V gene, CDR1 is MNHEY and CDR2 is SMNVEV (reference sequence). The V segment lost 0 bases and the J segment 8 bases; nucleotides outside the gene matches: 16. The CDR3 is CASSLSASGQTLQYEQFF. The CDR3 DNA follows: TGTGCCAGCAGTTTATCGGCTAGCGGACAAACCCTACAATATGAGCAGTTCTTC.

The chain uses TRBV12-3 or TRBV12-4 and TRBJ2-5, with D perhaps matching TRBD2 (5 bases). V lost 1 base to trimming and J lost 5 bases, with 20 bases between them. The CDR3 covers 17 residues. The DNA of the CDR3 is TGTGCCAGCAGTTTAGGGCACCGGGCTCAGAGGGCCGAGACCCAGTACTTC. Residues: CASSLGHRAQRAETQYF.

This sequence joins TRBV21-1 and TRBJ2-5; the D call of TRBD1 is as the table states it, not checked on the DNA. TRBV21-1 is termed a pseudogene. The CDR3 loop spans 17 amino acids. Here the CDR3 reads CASSKAPDRGSGETQYF. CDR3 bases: TGTGCCAGCAGCAAAGCTCCGGACAGGGGGTCCGGGGAGACCCAGTACTTC.

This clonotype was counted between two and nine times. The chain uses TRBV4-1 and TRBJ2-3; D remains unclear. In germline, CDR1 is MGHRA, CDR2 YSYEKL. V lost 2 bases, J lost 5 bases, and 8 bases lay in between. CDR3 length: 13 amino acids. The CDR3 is CASSQRVQDTQYF. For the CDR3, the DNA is TGCGCCAGCAGCCAACGCGTTCAAGATACGCAGTATTTT.

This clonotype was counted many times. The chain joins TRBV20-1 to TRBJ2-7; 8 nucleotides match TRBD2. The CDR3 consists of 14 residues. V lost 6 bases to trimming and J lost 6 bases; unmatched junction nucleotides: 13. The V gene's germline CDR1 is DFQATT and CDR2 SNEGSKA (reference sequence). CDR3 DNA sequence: TGCAGTGCACTTACCGGGACTAGGGCGGTCGAGCAGTACTTC. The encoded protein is CSALTGTRAVEQYF.

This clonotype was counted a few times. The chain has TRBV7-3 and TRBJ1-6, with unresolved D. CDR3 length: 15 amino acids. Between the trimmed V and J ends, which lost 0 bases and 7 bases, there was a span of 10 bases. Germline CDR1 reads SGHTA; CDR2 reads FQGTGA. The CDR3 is CASSLTGDGNSPLHF. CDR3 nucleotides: TGTGCCAGCAGCTTAACTGGGGATGGGAATTCACCCCTCCACTTT.

The DNA for the CDR3 is TGTGCCAGCAGTTTATATGGGAGAAACATTCAGTACTTC. Protein: CASSLYGRNIQYF. The chain uses TRBV27 and TRBJ2-4, with D tentatively TRBD2 (5 bases). V gave up 1 base and J gave up 6 bases, with 7 bases separating them. This CDR3 spans 13 amino acids. Germline V lookup: CDR1 MNHEY, CDR2 SMNVEV (reference sequence).

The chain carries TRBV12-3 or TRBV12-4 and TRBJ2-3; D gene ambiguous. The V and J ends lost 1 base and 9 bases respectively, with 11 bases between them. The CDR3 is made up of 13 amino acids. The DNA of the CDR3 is TGTGCCAGCAGTTTAGGGCCAGTAGCAACGCAGTATTTT. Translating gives CASSLGPVATQYF.

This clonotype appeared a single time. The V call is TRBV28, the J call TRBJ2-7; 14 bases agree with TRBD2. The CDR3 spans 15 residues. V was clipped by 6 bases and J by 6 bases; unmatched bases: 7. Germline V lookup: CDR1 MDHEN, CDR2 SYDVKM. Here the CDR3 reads CASRPGLAGVGEQYF. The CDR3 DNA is TGTGCCAGCAGGCCGGGACTAGCGGGAGTGGGCGAGCAGTACTTC. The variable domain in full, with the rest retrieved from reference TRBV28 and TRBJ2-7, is DVKVTQSSRYLVKRTGEKVFLECVQDMDHENMFWYRQDPGLGLRLIYFSYDVKMKEKGDIPEGYSVSREKKERFSLILESASTNQTSMYLCASRPGLAGVGEQYFGPGTRLTVT.

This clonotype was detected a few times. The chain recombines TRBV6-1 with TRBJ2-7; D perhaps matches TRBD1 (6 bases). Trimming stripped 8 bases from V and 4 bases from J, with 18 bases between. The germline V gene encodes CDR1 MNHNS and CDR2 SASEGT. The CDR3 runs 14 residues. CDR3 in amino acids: CASRMSTGTYEQYF. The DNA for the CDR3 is TGTGCCAGCCGCATGAGTACAGGGACATACGAGCAGTACTTC.

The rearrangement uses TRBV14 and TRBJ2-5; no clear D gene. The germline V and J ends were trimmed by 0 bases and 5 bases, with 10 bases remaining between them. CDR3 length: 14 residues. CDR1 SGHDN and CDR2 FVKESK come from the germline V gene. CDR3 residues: CASSQERVSETQYF. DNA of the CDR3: TGTGCCAGCAGCCAAGAAAGGGTTTCGGAGACCCAGTACTTC.

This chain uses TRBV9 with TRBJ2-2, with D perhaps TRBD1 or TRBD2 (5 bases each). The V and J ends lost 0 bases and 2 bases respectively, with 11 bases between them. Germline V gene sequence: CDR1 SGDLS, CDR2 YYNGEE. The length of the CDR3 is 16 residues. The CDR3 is CASSVDRGRNTGELFF. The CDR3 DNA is TGTGCCAGCAGCGTAGATAGGGGACGTAACACCGGGGAGCTGTTTTTT. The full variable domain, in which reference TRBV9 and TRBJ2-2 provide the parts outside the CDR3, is DSGVTQTPKHLITATGQRVTLRCSPRSGDLSVYWYQQSLDQGLQFLIQYYNGEERAKGNILERFSAQQFPDLHSELNLSSLELGDSALYFCASSVDRGRNTGELFFGEGSRLTVL.

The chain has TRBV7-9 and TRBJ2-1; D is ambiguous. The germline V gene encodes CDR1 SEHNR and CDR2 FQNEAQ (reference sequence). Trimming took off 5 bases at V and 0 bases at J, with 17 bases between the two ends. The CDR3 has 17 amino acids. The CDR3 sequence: CASSPTGPLSSYNEQFF. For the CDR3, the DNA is TGTGCCAGCAGCCCCACCGGGCCCCTGAGCTCCTACAATGAGCAGTTCTTC. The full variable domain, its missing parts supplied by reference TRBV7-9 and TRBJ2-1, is DTGVSQNPRHKITKRGQNVTFRCDPISEHNRLYWYRQTLGQGPEFLTYFQNEAQLEKSRLLSDRFSAERPKGSFSTLEIQRTEQGDSAMYLCASSPTGPLSSYNEQFFGPGTRLTVL.

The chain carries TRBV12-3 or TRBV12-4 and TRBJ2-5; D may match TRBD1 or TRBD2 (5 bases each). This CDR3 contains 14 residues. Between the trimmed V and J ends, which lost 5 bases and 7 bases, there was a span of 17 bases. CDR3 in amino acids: CASSAGTPRWTQYF. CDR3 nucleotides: TGTGCCAGCAGTGCCGGGACCCCACGGTGGACCCAGTACTTC.

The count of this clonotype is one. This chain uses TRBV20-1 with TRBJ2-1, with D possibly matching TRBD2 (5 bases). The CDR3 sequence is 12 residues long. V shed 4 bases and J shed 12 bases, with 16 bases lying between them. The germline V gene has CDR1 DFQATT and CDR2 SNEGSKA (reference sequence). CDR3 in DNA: TGCAGTGCTACGATAGCGCCCTCAGGGCAGTTCTTC. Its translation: CSATIAPSGQFF.

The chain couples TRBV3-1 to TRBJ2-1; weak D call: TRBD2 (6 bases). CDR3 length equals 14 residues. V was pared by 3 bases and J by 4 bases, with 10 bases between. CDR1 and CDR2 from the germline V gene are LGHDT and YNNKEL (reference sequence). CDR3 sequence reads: CASSHGSGYNEQFF. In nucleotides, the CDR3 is TGTGCCAGCAGCCACGGGAGTGGGTACAATGAGCAGTTCTTC.

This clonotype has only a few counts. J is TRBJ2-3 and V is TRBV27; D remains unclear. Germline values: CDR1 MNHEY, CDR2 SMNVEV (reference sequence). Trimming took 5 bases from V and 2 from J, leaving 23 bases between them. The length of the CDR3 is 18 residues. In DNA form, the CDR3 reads TGTGCCAGCAGTCCCCGTGGCCGGGCGGCAGGATACACAGATACGCAGTATTTT. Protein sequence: CASSPRGRAAGYTDTQYF.

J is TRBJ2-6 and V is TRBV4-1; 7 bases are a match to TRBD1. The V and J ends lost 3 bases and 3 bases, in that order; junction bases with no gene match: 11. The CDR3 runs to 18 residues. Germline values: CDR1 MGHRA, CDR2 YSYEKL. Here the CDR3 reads CASSQAGTVDSGANVLTF. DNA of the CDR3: TGCGCCAGCAGCCAGGCCGGGACAGTTGATAGTGGGGCCAACGTCCTGACTTTC.

This CDR3 is CASTDSRDSLSHF. DNA for the CDR3: TGCGCCAGCACTGACTCCCGGGACAGCCTTTCGCATTTT. V gene TRBV10-2 combines with J gene TRBJ1-5, with 7 bases aligning to TRBD1. The V gene's germline CDR1 is WSHSY and CDR2 SAAADI. The ends lost 7 bases at V and 15 bases at J; junction bases unmatched: 15. This CDR3 spans 13 amino acids.

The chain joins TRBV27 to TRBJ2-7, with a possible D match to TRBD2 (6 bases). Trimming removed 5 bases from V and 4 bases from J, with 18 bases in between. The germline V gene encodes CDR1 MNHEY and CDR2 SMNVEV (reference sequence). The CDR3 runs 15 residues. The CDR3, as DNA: TGTGCCAGCAGTCCTCTTACGGGAGAACGGTACGAGCAGTACTTC. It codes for CASSPLTGERYEQYF.

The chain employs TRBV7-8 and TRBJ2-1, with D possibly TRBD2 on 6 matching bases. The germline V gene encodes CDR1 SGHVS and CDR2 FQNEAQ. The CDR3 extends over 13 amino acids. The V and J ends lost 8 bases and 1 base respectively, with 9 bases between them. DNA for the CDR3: TGTGCCAGCGACGGGGGATCCTACAATGAGCAGTTCTTC. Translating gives CASDGGSYNEQFF. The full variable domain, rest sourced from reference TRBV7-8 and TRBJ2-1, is GAGVSQSPRYKVAKRGQDVALRCDPISGHVSLFWYQQALGQGPEFLTYFQNEAQLDKSGLPSDRFFAERPEGSVSTLKIQRTQQEDSAVYLCASDGGSYNEQFFGPGTRLTVL.

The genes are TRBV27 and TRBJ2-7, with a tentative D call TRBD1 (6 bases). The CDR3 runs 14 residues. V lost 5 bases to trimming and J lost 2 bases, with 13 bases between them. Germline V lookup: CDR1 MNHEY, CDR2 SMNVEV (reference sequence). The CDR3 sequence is CASSLQDSAYEQYF. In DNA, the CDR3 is TGTGCCAGCAGTCTTCAGGACAGCGCCTACGAGCAGTACTTC.

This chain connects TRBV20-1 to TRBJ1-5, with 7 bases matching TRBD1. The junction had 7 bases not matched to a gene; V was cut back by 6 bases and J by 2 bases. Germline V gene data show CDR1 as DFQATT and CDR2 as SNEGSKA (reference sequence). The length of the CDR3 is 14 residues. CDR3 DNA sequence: TGCAGTGCCCATACAGGGGACCGCAATCAGCCCCAGCATTTT. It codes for CSAHTGDRNQPQHF.

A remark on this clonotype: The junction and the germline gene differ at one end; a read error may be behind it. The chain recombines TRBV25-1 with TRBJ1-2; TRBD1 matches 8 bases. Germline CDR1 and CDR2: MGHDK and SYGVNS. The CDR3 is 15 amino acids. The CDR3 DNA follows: TGTGCTAGCAGTGAATCTGGCCAGGGGGCGCGTGGCTACACCTTC. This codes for CASSESGQGARGYTF.

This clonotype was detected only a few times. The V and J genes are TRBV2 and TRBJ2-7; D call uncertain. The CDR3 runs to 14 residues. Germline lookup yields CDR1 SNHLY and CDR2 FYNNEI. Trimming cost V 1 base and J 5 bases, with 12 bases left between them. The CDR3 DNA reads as TGTGCCAGCAGTGAAGGATTCTTGGTGAACGAGCAGTACTTC. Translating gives CASSEGFLVNEQYF.

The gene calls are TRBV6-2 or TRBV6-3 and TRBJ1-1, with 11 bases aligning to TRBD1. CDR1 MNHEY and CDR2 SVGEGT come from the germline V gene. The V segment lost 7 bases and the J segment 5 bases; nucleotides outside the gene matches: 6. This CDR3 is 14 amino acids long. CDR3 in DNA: TGTGCCAGCACCGGACAGGGGGCCGTAACTGAAGCTTTCTTT. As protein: CASTGQGAVTEAFF.

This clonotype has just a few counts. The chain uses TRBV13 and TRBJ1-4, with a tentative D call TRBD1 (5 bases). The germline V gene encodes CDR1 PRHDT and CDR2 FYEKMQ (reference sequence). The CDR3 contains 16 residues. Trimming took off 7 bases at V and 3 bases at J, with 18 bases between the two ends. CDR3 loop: CASTKRSGGANEKLFF. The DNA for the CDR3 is TGTGCCAGCACCAAGCGCTCGGGGGGAGCTAATGAAAAACTGTTTTTT.